What follows is one T cell receptor (beta chain) and its context. Data came from immunoSEQ multiplex PCR; TCRdb stores just in-frame clones and leaves some out. The table includes 25,000 to 35,000 clones, under 90% detected once. This entry comes from a study of blood T cell repertoires in COVID-19. Background on the study: T cells, B-cell-depleted T cells, or PBMCs provided the cDNA or gDNA that served as material.

V was pared by 2 bases and J by 5 bases, with 9 bases between. Germline V gives CDR1 MNHNY, CDR2 SVGAGI (reference sequence). The length of the CDR3 is 13 residues. Sequenced material: peripheral blood. This sequence was found in an elderly woman with acute or convalescent COVID-19. The gene calls are TRBV6-6 and TRBJ1-1; D is ambiguous. CDR3 amino acids: CASSYDIRTEAFF. CDR3 bases: TGTGCCAGCAGTTACGACATTCGTACTGAAGCTTTCTTT.